Listed here are 9 T cell receptor beta chains from one sample, sequenced in a study of CD8+ T cells in alopecia areata. Once RNA had been extracted, it was reverse transcribed into cDNA to act as the sequencing template. The repertoire was sequenced with immunoSEQ multiplex PCR; TCRdb's copy has only in-frame clones and lacks some. The sample gives fewer than 200,000 clones, approximately 65% of which show up once; about an eighth is in the top ten. Material: CD8+ T cells sorted from blood, obtained at week 0. These receptors were taken from a human donor with alopecia areata.

This rearrangement joins TRBV5-6 to TRBJ2-3, with 12 bases fitting TRBD2. This CDR3 comprises 15 residues. CDR1 and CDR2 from the germline V gene are SGHDT and YYEEEE. With V trimmed by 2 bases and J by 4 bases, 2 bases remained unmatched. CDR3 nucleotide sequence: TGTGCCAGCAGCTTCCTAGCGGGAGGGGCAGATACGCAGTATTTT. Translating it yields CASSFLAGGADTQYF. Based on the CDR3 plus reference TRBV5-6 and TRBJ2-3, the full variable domain is DAGVTQSPTHLIKTRGQQVTLRCSPKSGHDTVSWYQQALGQGPQFIFQYYEEEERQRGNFPDRFSGHQFPNYSSELNVNALLLGDSALYLCASSFLAGGADTQYFGPGTRLTVL.

The V call is TRBV29-1, the J call TRBJ1-2, with 9 bases that match TRBD1. The CDR3 covers 11 residues. Germline loops: CDR1 SQVTM, CDR2 ANQGSEA. V lost 7 bases to trimming and J lost 10 bases; unmatched junction nucleotides: 7. The CDR3: CSATRDRDYTF. For the CDR3, the DNA is TGCAGCGCCACCCGGGACAGGGACTACACCTTC.

The chain employs TRBV5-1 and TRBJ2-1; 8 bases match TRBD2. This CDR3 is built from 17 residues. Unmatched junction bases numbered 10, after V lost 0 bases and J lost 5 bases. In germline, CDR1 is SGHRS, CDR2 YFSETQ. CDR3 protein: CASSLVLAKRGNNEQFF. DNA for the CDR3: TGCGCCAGCAGCTTGGTCCTGGCCAAGCGGGGGAACAATGAGCAGTTCTTC.

The genes are TRBV2 and TRBJ1-5, with 10 positions matching TRBD1. The germline V gene has CDR1 SNHLY and CDR2 FYNNEI. The junction had 4 bases not matched to a gene; V was cut back by 8 bases and J by 0 bases. The CDR3 covers 15 residues. The CDR3 coding sequence is TGTGCCAGCGGGGGGACAGGGGATAGCAATCAGCCCCAGCATTTT. Translated: CASGGTGDSNQPQHF.

This rearrangement joins TRBV6-5 to TRBJ1-2; tentatively, D is TRBD1 (6 bases). The CDR3 runs 14 residues. Germline-derived CDR1 and CDR2 are MNHEY and SVGAGI. V lost 5 bases and J 4 bases, leaving 14 bases between the germline ends. CDR3 nucleotides: TGTGCCAGCAGTCCCGACTTACAGGGCTATGGCTACACCTTC. Encoded protein: CASSPDLQGYGYTF.

This chain joins TRBV29-1 and TRBJ1-2; D unresolved. V was clipped by 6 bases and J by 7 bases, with 12 bases between them. Germline values: CDR1 SQVTM, CDR2 ANQGSEA. CDR3 length equals 11 residues. CDR3 residues: CSVPRLGGYTF. CDR3 coding DNA: TGCAGCGTGCCTCGGTTGGGTGGCTACACCTTC.

The CDR3 nucleotides read TGTGCCAGCAGCCAGGACAGGTACTCCTACGAGCAGTACTTC. The encoded protein is CASSQDRYSYEQYF. This chain connects TRBV7-2 to TRBJ2-7, with TRBD1 matching 7 bases. Germline V gene data show CDR1 as SGHTA and CDR2 as FQGNSA. V was pared by 5 bases and J by 0 bases, with 4 bases of the junction left unmatched. The CDR3 loop spans 14 amino acids.

This clone was counted a single time. This chain joins TRBV7-9 and TRBJ1-1; D is undetermined. Trimming took off 5 bases at V and 6 bases at J, with 13 bases between the two ends. The germline gives CDR1 SEHNR, CDR2 FQNEAQ (reference sequence). The CDR3 has 13 residues. The CDR3 nucleotides are TGTGCCAGCAGCCCCGGAGGACGTCCTGAAGCTTTCTTT. It yields the protein CASSPGGRPEAFF.

This clone occurred a few times. The chain links TRBV30 to TRBJ1-5; D is possibly TRBD1 (6 bases). V was shortened by 1 base and J by 4 bases, with 14 bases between the two germline ends. Per germline, CDR1 GTSNPN and CDR2 SVGIG (reference sequence). The CDR3 covers 15 residues. The CDR3 protein is CAWSDLGGGNQPQHF. The CDR3 DNA is TGTGCCTGGAGTGACCTAGGGGGAGGGAATCAGCCCCAGCATTTT.